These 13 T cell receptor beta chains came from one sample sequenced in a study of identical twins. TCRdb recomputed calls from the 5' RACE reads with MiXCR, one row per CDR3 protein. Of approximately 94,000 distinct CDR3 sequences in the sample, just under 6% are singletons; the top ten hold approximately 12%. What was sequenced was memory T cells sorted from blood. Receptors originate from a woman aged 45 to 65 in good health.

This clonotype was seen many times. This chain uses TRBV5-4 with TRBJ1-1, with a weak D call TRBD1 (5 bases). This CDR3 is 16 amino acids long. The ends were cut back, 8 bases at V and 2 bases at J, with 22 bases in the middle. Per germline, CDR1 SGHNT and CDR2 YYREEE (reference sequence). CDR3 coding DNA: TGTGCCAGTAATCCCGGGACCTCAATCCGCAACACTGAAGCTTTCTTT. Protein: CASNPGTSIRNTEAFF.

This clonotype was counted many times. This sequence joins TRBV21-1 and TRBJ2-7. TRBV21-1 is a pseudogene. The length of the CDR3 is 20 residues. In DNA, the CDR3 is TGTGCCAGCAGCAAATCATTCCCACGTGGCACCTACCATCTATGGGACGAGCAGTACGTC. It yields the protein CASSKSFPRGTYHLWDEQYV.

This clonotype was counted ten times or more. The DNA for the CDR3 is TGTGCCAGCAGTTCAACTAGCGGCTTTTTCACAGATACGCAGTATTTT. Protein sequence: CASSSTSGFFTDTQYF. V gene TRBV12-3 or TRBV12-4 combines with J gene TRBJ2-3, with 8 bases lining up with TRBD2. This CDR3 region has 16 residues. Unmatched junction bases numbered 8, after V lost 4 bases and J lost 2 bases.

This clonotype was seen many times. In DNA, the CDR3 is TGTGCCAGCAGTTTTAGGGTTTTGGGGAATGGCTACACCTTC. Protein product: CASSFRVLGNGYTF. V is TRBV12-3 or TRBV12-4 and J is TRBJ1-2; D is unclear. The V end lost 3 bases, the J end lost 6 bases, and 14 bases lay between the germline ends. The CDR3 totals 14 residues.

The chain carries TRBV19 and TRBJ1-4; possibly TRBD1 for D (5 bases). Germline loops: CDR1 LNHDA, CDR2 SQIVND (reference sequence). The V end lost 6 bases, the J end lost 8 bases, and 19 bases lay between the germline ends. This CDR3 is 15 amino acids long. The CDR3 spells CASRQTVPREEKLFF. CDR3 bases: TGTGCCAGTAGACAGACAGTTCCCCGGGAGGAAAAACTGTTTTTT.

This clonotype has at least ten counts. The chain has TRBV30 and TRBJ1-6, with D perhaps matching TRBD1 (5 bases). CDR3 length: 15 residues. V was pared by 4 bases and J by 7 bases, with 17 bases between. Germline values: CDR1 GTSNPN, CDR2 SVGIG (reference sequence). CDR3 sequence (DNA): TGTGCCTGGACGGGGCAGGGAGTACAGAATTCACCCCTCCACTTT. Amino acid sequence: CAWTGQGVQNSPLHF.

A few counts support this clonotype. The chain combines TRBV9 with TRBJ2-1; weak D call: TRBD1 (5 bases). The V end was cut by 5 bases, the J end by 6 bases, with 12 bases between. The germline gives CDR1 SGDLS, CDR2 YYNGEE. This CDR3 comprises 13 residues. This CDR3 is CASRHQGTNEQFF. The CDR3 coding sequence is TGTGCCAGCAGGCATCAGGGTACCAATGAGCAGTTCTTC.

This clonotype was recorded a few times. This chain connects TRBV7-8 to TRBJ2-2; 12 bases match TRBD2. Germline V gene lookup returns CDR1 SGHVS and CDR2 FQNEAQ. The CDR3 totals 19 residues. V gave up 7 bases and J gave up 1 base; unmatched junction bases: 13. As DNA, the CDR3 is TGTGCCAGCATCAGAAGCCCTAGCGGGAGGGCCCAGAACACCGGGGAGCTGTTTTTT. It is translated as CASIRSPSGRAQNTGELFF.

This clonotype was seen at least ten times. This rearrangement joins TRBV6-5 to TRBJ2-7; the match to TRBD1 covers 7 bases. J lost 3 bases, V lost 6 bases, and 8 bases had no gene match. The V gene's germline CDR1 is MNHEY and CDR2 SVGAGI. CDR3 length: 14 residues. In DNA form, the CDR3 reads TGTGCCAGCAGGGATCCGGGACAGTTCTACGAGCAGTACTTC. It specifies CASRDPGQFYEQYF.

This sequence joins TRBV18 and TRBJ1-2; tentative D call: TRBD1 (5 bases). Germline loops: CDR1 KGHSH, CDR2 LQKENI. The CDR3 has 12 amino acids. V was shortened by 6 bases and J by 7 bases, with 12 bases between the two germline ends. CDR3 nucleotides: TGTGCCAGCTCCGGGGACGGGCCTGGCTACACCTTC. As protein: CASSGDGPGYTF. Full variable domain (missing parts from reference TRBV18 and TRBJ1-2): NAGVMQNPRHLVRRRGQEARLRCSPMKGHSHVYWYRQLPEEGLKFMVYLQKENIIDESGMPKERFSAEFPKEGPSILRIQQVVRGDSAAYFCASSGDGPGYTFGSGTRLTVV.

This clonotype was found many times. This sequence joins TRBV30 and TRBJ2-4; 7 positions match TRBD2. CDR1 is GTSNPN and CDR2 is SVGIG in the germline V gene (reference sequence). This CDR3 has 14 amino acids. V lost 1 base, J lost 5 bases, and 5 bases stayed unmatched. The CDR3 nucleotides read TGTGCCTGGAGTGGACTAGCCTCCCAAAACATTCAGTACTTC. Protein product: CAWSGLASQNIQYF.

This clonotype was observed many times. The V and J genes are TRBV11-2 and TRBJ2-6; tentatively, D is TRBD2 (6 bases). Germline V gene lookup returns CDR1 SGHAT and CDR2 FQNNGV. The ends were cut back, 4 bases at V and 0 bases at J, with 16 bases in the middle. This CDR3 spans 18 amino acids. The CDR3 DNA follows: TGTGCCAGCAGCTGGCCGCAGGCGCGGGGCTCTGGGGCCAACGTCCTGACTTTC. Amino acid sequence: CASSWPQARGSGANVLTF.

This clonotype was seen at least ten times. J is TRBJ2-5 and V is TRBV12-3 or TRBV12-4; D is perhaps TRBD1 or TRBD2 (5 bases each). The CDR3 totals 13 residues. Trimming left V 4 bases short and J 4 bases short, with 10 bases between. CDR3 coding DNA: TGTGCCAGCAGTTGGGGGTATTCAGAGACCCAGTACTTC. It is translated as CASSWGYSETQYF.